These 23 T cell receptor beta chains share one sample of origin, sequenced in a study of T cells after posttransplantation cyclophosphamide (dated by TCRdb to 2015 to 2016). Libraries were made using the immunoSEQ multiplex PCR assay. TCRdb's version of the immuneACCESS table is confined to in-frame rearrangements and falls short of the full clone set. An unresolved V gene accounts for under half of the shortfall where checked; the remainder is of unknown origin. This sample holds tens of thousands of clones; over 85% were observed only once. The top ten hold about 3% of the sample. Input material: PBMCs. The receptors stem from a woman in her 30s in good health and a related stem cell transplant donor.

V is TRBV7-9 and J is TRBJ2-7, with TRBD1 identical over 8 bases. The trim removed 5 bases at V and 2 bases at J, leaving 5 bases unmatched. CDR1 SEHNR and CDR2 FQNEAQ come from the germline V gene (reference sequence). The CDR3 sequence is 14 residues long. The DNA of the CDR3 is TGTGCCAGCAGCGTACAGGGGGAGACCTACGAGCAGTACTTC. This encodes CASSVQGETYEQYF.

This clone was detected only a few times. The V gene is TRBV6-5, the J gene TRBJ1-2; TRBD1 matches 8 bases. This CDR3 has 13 amino acids. Germline V gene data show CDR1 as MNHEY and CDR2 as SVGAGI. The V gene end was trimmed by 7 bases and the J gene end by 4 bases; junction bases not matched to a gene: 5. This chain's CDR3 is CASTGQGTYGYTF. In DNA form, the CDR3 reads TGTGCCAGCACCGGACAGGGAACCTATGGCTACACCTTC.

V gene TRBV2 combines with J gene TRBJ2-5, with 10 bases aligning to TRBD1. Germline loops: CDR1 SNHLY, CDR2 FYNNEI. J was trimmed by 2 bases and V by 10 bases; bases with no gene match: 7. CDR3 length: 14 residues. CDR3 protein: CAIRDRGWQETQYF. The CDR3 DNA reads as TGTGCCATCCGGGACAGGGGATGGCAAGAGACCCAGTACTTC.

This clone was counted a single time. The rearrangement uses TRBV7-2 and TRBJ2-7; D remains ambiguous. The V gene lost 1 base and the J gene lost 0 bases, with 13 bases spanning the gap. The CDR3 has 16 amino acids. Germline V gene lookup returns CDR1 SGHTA and CDR2 FQGNSA. The CDR3 region has the DNA TGTGCCAGCAGCTTAGTCTCGCGCAGTAGCTCCTACGAGCAGTACTTC. Translated, it gives CASSLVSRSSSYEQYF.

V usage is TRBV12-5 and J usage is TRBJ1-1; no definite D call. CDR3 size: 16 residues. Germline values: CDR1 LGHNT, CDR2 FRNRAP. V lost 0 bases and J 1 base, leaving 12 bases between the germline ends. The CDR3 sequence: CASGLVRSSPNTEAFF. The DNA for the CDR3 is TGTGCTAGTGGTTTGGTACGGTCCAGCCCGAACACTGAAGCTTTCTTT.

This chain joins TRBV27 and TRBJ2-7; D unresolved. The CDR3 is 15 residues long. CDR1 is MNHEY and CDR2 is SMNVEV in the germline V gene (reference sequence). V dropped 2 bases and J dropped 5 bases, with 16 bases sitting between them. CDR3 loop: CASSLRPGSWDEQYF. The CDR3, as DNA: TGTGCCAGCAGTTTACGCCCCGGCAGCTGGGACGAGCAGTACTTC.

The rearrangement uses TRBV2 and TRBJ1-5; a possible D gene is TRBD1 (6 bases). This CDR3 comprises 14 residues. The V and J ends lost 5 bases and 1 base respectively, with 9 bases between them. Germline CDR1 is SNHLY and CDR2 is FYNNEI. This CDR3 reads CASSWGLSNQPQHF. Written as DNA, the CDR3 is TGTGCCAGCAGTTGGGGGCTGAGCAATCAGCCCCAGCATTTT.

The rearrangement uses TRBV5-6 and TRBJ1-1; maybe TRBD1 (5 bases). V gave up 4 bases and J gave up 4 bases, with 17 bases separating them. Germline CDR1 SGHDT, CDR2 YYEEEE. The CDR3 covers 15 residues. The CDR3 loop reads CASSLGGVLFTEAFF. The CDR3 nucleotides are TGTGCCAGCAGCCTGGGAGGGGTTCTATTCACTGAAGCTTTCTTT.

DNA for the CDR3: TGTGCCAGCAGCCAAGAATGGGCGTCTTCGGCCGGGGAGCTGTTTTTT. The encoded protein is CASSQEWASSAGELFF. The rearrangement joins TRBV4-2 to TRBJ2-2; D not certain. The germline V gene has CDR1 LGHNA and CDR2 YNFKEQ. The CDR3 is 16 amino acids. Trimming removed 0 bases from V and 6 bases from J, with 14 bases in between.

The chain employs TRBV25-1 and TRBJ1-1; TRBD1 matches 9 bases. With V trimmed by 8 bases and J by 4 bases, 11 bases remained unmatched. CDR1 and CDR2 from the germline V gene are MGHDK and SYGVNS. CDR3 length: 15 amino acids. CDR3 nucleotides: TGTGCCAGCGGCCCAAGACGGACAGGGGTCACTGAAGCTTTCTTT. Protein product: CASGPRRTGVTEAFF.

V usage is TRBV27 and J usage is TRBJ2-7; the match to TRBD2 covers 7 bases. CDR3 length: 16 residues. V dropped 0 bases and J dropped 1; count of bases not matched to a gene: 6. The germline CDR1 and CDR2 sequences are MNHEY and SMNVEV (reference sequence). CDR3 bases: TGTGCCAGCAGTTTATCGTCGCGGGGGATGTCCTACGAGCAGTACTTC. Translated: CASSLSSRGMSYEQYF.

A single count supports this clone. The CDR3 protein is CASSQESGSTYEQYF. CDR3 sequence (DNA): TGCGCCAGCAGCCAAGAGTCGGGGTCGACCTACGAGCAGTACTTC. The chain joins TRBV4-3 to TRBJ2-7; D is perhaps TRBD2 (5 bases). The CDR3 is made up of 15 amino acids. The V gene's germline CDR1 is LGHNA and CDR2 YSLEER. Deletions cut 0 bases from V and 2 bases from J, with 11 bases between.

V usage is TRBV7-2 and J usage is TRBJ2-3, with 11 bases that match TRBD2. Per germline, CDR1 SGHTA and CDR2 FQGNSA. V dropped 5 bases and J dropped 0; count of bases not matched to a gene: 1. The CDR3 sequence is 15 residues long. CDR3 in DNA: TGTGCCAGCAGCCGGACTAGCGGGAGCACAGATACGCAGTATTTT. This gives the protein CASSRTSGSTDTQYF.

This chain joins TRBV5-4 and TRBJ2-6; the D gene could be TRBD1 or TRBD2 (5 bases each). Trimming took off 0 bases at V and 2 bases at J, with 9 bases between the two ends. The CDR3 sequence is 16 residues long. Germline CDR1 reads SGHNT; CDR2 reads YYREEE (reference sequence). CDR3 region: CASSLGGAAGANVLTF. CDR3 sequence (DNA): TGTGCCAGCAGCTTGGGAGGGGCGGCTGGGGCCAACGTCCTGACTTTC.

The chain combines TRBV7-3 with TRBJ2-5, with 7 bases lining up with TRBD1. Germline lookup yields CDR1 SGHTA and CDR2 FQGTGA. V lost 5 bases, J lost 7 bases, and 10 bases stayed unmatched. The CDR3 length is 14 residues. This CDR3 reads CASSPGTARVTQYF. DNA of the CDR3: TGTGCCAGCAGCCCGGGGACAGCCCGTGTGACCCAGTACTTC.

This chain links TRBV7-3 with TRBJ2-3; 8 bases match TRBD2. The germline V gene encodes CDR1 SGHTA and CDR2 FQGTGA. V dropped 5 bases and J dropped 2; count of bases not matched to a gene: 9. This CDR3 contains 16 residues. The CDR3 region has the DNA TGTGCCAGCAGCCGGGGGGCGGGGGGACCCACAGATACGCAGTATTTT. Amino acids: CASSRGAGGPTDTQYF.

V and J are TRBV14 and TRBJ2-3; D call uncertain. CDR1 is SGHDN, CDR2 FVKESK, per germline. CDR3 length: 13 amino acids. V shed 0 bases and J shed 8 bases, with 9 bases lying between them. The CDR3 loop reads CASSQDSLGTQYF. CDR3 sequence (DNA): TGTGCCAGCAGCCAAGACTCCCTGGGTACGCAGTATTTT.

Only a few counts were recorded for this clone. The rearrangement uses TRBV27 and TRBJ1-1, with 9 bases identical to TRBD1. Germline V gives CDR1 MNHEY, CDR2 SMNVEV (reference sequence). V shed 1 base, J shed 3 bases, and the junction held 18 bases outside the gene matches. The CDR3 covers 20 residues. Here the CDR3 reads CASSLLRYRDRDRSDTEAFF. CDR3 DNA sequence: TGTGCCAGCAGTTTATTACGGTATCGGGACAGGGACAGGTCGGACACTGAAGCTTTCTTT.

The chain is built from TRBV2 and TRBJ1-2; D is perhaps TRBD1 (6 bases). Between the trimmed V and J ends, which lost 1 base and 3 bases, there was a span of 12 bases. The CDR3 totals 15 residues. CDR1 is SNHLY and CDR2 is FYNNEI in the germline V gene. In DNA, the CDR3 is TGTGCCAGCAGTGAAGAACAGGGTGTGGACTATGGCTACACCTTC. This translates into CASSEEQGVDYGYTF. The full variable domain, rest sourced from reference TRBV2 and TRBJ1-2, is EPEVTQTPSHQVTQMGQEVILRCVPISNHLYFYWYRQILGQKVEFLVSFYNNEISEKSEIFDDQFSVERPDGSNFTLKIRSTKLEDSAMYFCASSEEQGVDYGYTFGSGTRLTVV.

This clone was seen once. V gene TRBV19 combines with J gene TRBJ1-1; a weak D match, TRBD1 (5 bases). The V gene's germline CDR1 is LNHDA and CDR2 SQIVND (reference sequence). The CDR3 runs 15 residues. Trimming left V 1 base short and J 6 bases short, with 15 bases between. Here the CDR3 reads CASSIGRVLGAEAFF. Written as DNA, the CDR3 is TGTGCCAGTAGTATAGGCCGGGTTCTAGGGGCTGAAGCTTTCTTT.

V gene TRBV2 combines with J gene TRBJ2-7; 9 nucleotides match TRBD2. V shed 11 bases and J 2 bases; nucleotides not matched to a gene: 7. This CDR3 is built from 13 residues. Germline V gene sequence: CDR1 SNHLY, CDR2 FYNNEI. The CDR3 DNA reads as TGTGCCGGTCGCCCTAGCGGGACCTACGAGCAGTACTTC. The encoded protein is CAGRPSGTYEQYF.

The rearrangement joins TRBV7-2 to TRBJ2-7; D remains unclear. This CDR3 is 18 amino acids long. The germline V gene has CDR1 SGHTA and CDR2 FQGNSA. Trimming removed 1 base at V and 0 bases at J, with 19 bases between. DNA for the CDR3: TGTGCCAGCAGCTTAGGGGGTAGTGGGCGGACCCTCTCCTACGAGCAGTACTTC. It encodes CASSLGGSGRTLSYEQYF.

The rearrangement uses TRBV10-3 and TRBJ1-2; 9 bases fit TRBD1. Germline V gene data show CDR1 as ENHRY and CDR2 as SYGVKD. V trimming: 5 bases; J trimming: 7 bases; junction bases outside the gene matches: 11. The CDR3 has 15 residues. Written as DNA, the CDR3 is TGTGCCATCAGTCCAGTCGGGACAGGGACGGGTGGCTACACCTTC. Its translation: CAISPVGTGTGGYTF.